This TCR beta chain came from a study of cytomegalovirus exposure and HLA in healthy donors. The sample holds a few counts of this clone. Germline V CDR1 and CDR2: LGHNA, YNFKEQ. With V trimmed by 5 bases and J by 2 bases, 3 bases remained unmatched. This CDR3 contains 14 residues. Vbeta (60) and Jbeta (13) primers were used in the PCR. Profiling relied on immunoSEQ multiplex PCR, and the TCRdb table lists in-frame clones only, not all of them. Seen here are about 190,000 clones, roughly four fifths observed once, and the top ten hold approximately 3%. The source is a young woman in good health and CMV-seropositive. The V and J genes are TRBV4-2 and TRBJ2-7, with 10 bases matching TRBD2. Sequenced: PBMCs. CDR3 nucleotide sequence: TGTGCCAGCAGCAAACTAGCGGGAACCTACGAGCAGTACTTC. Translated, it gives CASSKLAGTYEQYF.